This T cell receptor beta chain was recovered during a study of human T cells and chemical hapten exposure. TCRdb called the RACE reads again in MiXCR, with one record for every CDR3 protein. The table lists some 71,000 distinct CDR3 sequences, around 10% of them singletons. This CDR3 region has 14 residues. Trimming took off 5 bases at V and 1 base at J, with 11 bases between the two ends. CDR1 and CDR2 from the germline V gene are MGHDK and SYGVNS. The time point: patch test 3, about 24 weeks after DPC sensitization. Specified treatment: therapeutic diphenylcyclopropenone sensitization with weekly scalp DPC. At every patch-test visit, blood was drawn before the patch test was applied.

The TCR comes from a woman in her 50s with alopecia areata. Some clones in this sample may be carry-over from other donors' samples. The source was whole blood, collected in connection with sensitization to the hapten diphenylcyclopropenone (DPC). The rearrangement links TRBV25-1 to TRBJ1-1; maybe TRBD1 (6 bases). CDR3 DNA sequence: TGTGCCAGCAGTAAGGGACAACAGAACACTGAAGCTTTCTTT. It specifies CASSKGQQNTEAFF.